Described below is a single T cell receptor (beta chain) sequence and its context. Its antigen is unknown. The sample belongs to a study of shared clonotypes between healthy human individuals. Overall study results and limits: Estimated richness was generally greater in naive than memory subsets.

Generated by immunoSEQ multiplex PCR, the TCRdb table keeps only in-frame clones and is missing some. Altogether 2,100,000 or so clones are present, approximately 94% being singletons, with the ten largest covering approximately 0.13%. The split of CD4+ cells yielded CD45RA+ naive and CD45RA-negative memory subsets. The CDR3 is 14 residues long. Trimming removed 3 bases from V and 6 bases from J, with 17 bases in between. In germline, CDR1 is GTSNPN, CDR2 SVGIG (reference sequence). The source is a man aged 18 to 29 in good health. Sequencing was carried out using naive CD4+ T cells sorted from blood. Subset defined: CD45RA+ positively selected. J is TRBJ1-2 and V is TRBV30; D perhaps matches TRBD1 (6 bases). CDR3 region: CAWSAFRGANGYTF. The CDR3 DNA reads TGTGCCTGGAGCGCCTTTCGGGGGGCGAATGGCTACACCTTC.